The 12 T cell receptor beta chains in this list originate from one sample, sequenced in a study of blood T cell repertoires in COVID-19. The repertoire was sequenced with immunoSEQ multiplex PCR; TCRdb's copy has only in-frame clones and lacks some. The sample includes a few hundred thousand clones, 70% to 85% of them seen just once. Sample: peripheral blood. These receptors all come from a woman aged 40 to 50 who had recovered from COVID-19.

This clone was detected once. The chain joins TRBV18 to TRBJ1-1; a weak D match, TRBD1 (5 bases). Looked up from germline, CDR1 is KGHSH and CDR2 is LQKENI. V lost 3 bases, J lost 0 bases, and 11 bases lay in between. The CDR3 is 15 amino acids. CDR3 nucleotides: TGTGCCAGCTCACCTTTTGGGGGGATGAACACTGAAGCTTTCTTT. It yields the protein CASSPFGGMNTEAFF. Full variable domain (rest looked up from reference TRBV18 and TRBJ1-1): NAGVMQNPRHLVRRRGQEARLRCSPMKGHSHVYWYRQLPEEGLKFMVYLQKENIIDESGMPKERFSAEFPKEGPSILRIQQVVRGDSAAYFCASSPFGGMNTEAFFGQGTRLTVV.

In its sample, this clone was seen a few times. The chain joins TRBV11-3 to TRBJ1-3; D gene ambiguous. CDR3 length: 13 amino acids. V was trimmed by 4 bases and J by 1 base, leaving 5 bases between them. Germline V gives CDR1 SGHNT, CDR2 YENEEA. The CDR3 loop reads CASSSGSGNTIYF. The CDR3 DNA follows: TGTGCCAGCAGCTCCGGGTCTGGAAACACCATATATTTT.

This clone is a singleton in its sample. The chain has TRBV5-5 and TRBJ2-1; TRBD1 might be the D (7 bases). The germline V and J ends were trimmed by 4 bases and 9 bases, with 17 bases remaining between them. This CDR3 has 14 residues. Germline values: CDR1 SGHKS, CDR2 YYEKEE (reference sequence). CDR3 in amino acids: CASSGGPRDSEQFF. The CDR3 coding sequence is TGTGCCAGCAGCGGGGGGCCTAGGGACAGTGAGCAGTTCTTC.

The chain uses TRBV6-6 and TRBJ1-2, with D possibly TRBD1 on 5 matching bases. There are 14 residues in the CDR3. CDR1 and CDR2 (germline): MNHNY, SVGAGI (reference sequence). V lost 1 base to trimming and J lost 2 bases, with 8 bases between them. The chain's CDR3 is CASSYLGQNYGYTF. The CDR3 DNA is TGTGCCAGCAGTTACTTGGGGCAGAACTATGGCTACACCTTC.

Turning to this clone: The identical CDR3 is also encoded by other nucleotide sequences in the sample. The chain recombines TRBV19 with TRBJ1-2; 7 bases match TRBD1. Trimming took 5 bases from V and 1 from J; bases not matched to a gene: 7. The CDR3 is made up of 15 amino acids. Germline V gives CDR1 LNHDA, CDR2 SQIVND (reference sequence). Written as DNA, the CDR3 is TGTGCCAGTAGTGCAAGACAGGGAGGTAACTATGGCTACACCTTC. It encodes CASSARQGGNYGYTF.

This chain connects TRBV30 to TRBJ1-1, with TRBD1 matching over 7 bases. The CDR3 contains 14 residues. The ends lost 3 bases at V and 1 base at J; junction bases unmatched: 5. The germline CDR1 and CDR2 sequences are GTSNPN and SVGIG (reference sequence). The CDR3 nucleotides read TGTGCCTGGAGCCAACAGGGGCCGAACACTGAAGCTTTCTTT. Residues: CAWSQQGPNTEAFF. Using reference TRBV30 and TRBJ1-1 for the parts outside the CDR3, the full variable domain is SQTIHQWPATLVQPVGSPLSLECTVEGTSNPNLYWYRQAAGRGLQLLFYSVGIGQISSEVPQNLSASRPQDRQFILSSKKLLLSDSGFYLCAWSQQGPNTEAFFGQGTRLTVV.

The chain carries TRBV7-2 and TRBJ1-3; D not resolved. Germline V gene lookup returns CDR1 SGHTA and CDR2 FQGNSA. The CDR3 has 14 residues. Trimming left V 2 bases short and J 0 bases short, with 5 bases between. The CDR3 loop reads CASSLSLSGNTIYF. The CDR3 DNA sequence: TGTGCCAGCAGCTTATCTCTCTCTGGAAACACCATATATTTT.

CDR3 protein: CASSAQGSDTEAFF. CDR3 sequence (DNA): TGTGCCAGCAGTGCTCAGGGGTCTGACACTGAAGCTTTCTTT. The rearrangement joins TRBV2 to TRBJ1-1; perhaps TRBD1 as D (6 bases). The CDR3 extends over 14 amino acids. The germline CDR1 and CDR2 sequences are SNHLY and FYNNEI. V was clipped by 4 bases and J by 3 bases, with 12 bases between them.

The rearrangement joins TRBV18 to TRBJ2-6; possibly TRBD1 for D (6 bases). Trimming stripped 3 bases from V and 0 bases from J, with 18 bases between. Germline V gives CDR1 KGHSH, CDR2 LQKENI. This CDR3 is built from 19 residues. CDR3 bases: TGTGCCAGCTCACCGTTCCCAGGGGTCTTCAGCTCTGGGGCCAACGTCCTGACTTTC. Translating gives CASSPFPGVFSSGANVLTF.

This rearrangement joins TRBV2 to TRBJ1-4; 9 positions agree with TRBD1. The germline CDR1 and CDR2 sequences are SNHLY and FYNNEI. The CDR3 totals 16 residues. V shed 6 bases, J shed 2 bases, and the junction held 7 bases outside the gene matches. The CDR3 loop is CASRGTGKRTNEKLFF. CDR3 coding DNA: TGTGCCAGCAGGGGGACAGGGAAACGCACTAATGAAAAACTGTTTTTT.

V usage is TRBV4-1 and J usage is TRBJ1-6; 8 bases line up with TRBD1. Germline trimming cut 0 bases from V and 8 bases from J; bases unmatched to any gene: 6. This CDR3 has 16 amino acids. Germline CDR1 reads MGHRA; CDR2 reads YSYEKL. The CDR3 coding sequence is TGCGCCAGCAGCCAAGATCAGCAGGGGGCATATTCACCCCTCCACTTT. Translating it yields CASSQDQQGAYSPLHF.

The chain couples TRBV6-5 to TRBJ1-2; a possible D gene is TRBD1 (6 bases). CDR1 and CDR2 from the germline V gene are MNHEY and SVGAGI. The V end lost 5 bases, the J end lost 6 bases, and 13 bases lay between the germline ends. This CDR3 comprises 13 residues. The CDR3 DNA is TGTGCCAGCAGTCTACAGGGATTCGATGGCTACACCTTC. Residues: CASSLQGFDGYTF.